This TCR beta chain was sequenced in a study of regulatory T cells in long-lasting Graves disease. The CDR3 is 11 residues long. V lost 1 base, J lost 7 bases, and 5 bases lay in between. Indicated time point: newly diagnosed GD, antithyroid drugs for less than 3 months. Preparation of the TCR library used RNA extracted from PBMCs. This clonotype has at least ten counts. Investigators prepared the TCR beta libraries by applying iRepertoire HTBI primers and Arm-PCR of CDR3 regions. TCRdb called the multiplex PCR reads again in MiXCR, with one record for every CDR3 protein. The sample yields 620,000 or so distinct CDR3 sequences, about 16% seen once. The sample was also reused in another study, on T cells in Graves' hyperthyroidism and ophthalmopathy. That report adds: Patients were excluded for uncontrolled infection, other autoimmune disease, pregnancy or lactation.

The rearrangement joins TRBV12-3 or TRBV12-4 to TRBJ2-7; D not certain. The origin of this receptor is a woman aged 25-40 years with Graves disease. Sequences were derived from peripheral blood mononuclear cells (PBMCs), sampled at new diagnosis, from a patient treated with antithyroid drugs. CDR3 sequence reads: CASSLVAEQYF. CDR3 nucleotides: TGTGCCAGCAGTTTAGTGGCGGAGCAGTACTTC.